Sequencing of this T cell receptor (beta chain) was carried out in a study of blood T cell repertoires in COVID-19. Turning to the study itself: Some COVID-19 samples were acute and others convalescent; all came from the United States, Italy and Spain.

The CDR3 length is 15 residues. V was clipped by 2 bases and J by 5 bases, with 15 bases between them. Per germline, CDR1 MGHRA and CDR2 YSYEKL. Here immunoSEQ multiplex PCR was the method, and the copy in TCRdb shows in-frame clones only, minus some. The sample consists of 100,000 to 150,000 clones, around 88% of them appearing once. This study enrolled people aged about 18 to 100 from about two dozen US geographic areas. Researchers sorted participants into cohorts using their self-reported clinical history. The receptor was derived from a woman between 45 and 65 years old who had recovered from COVID-19. V and J are TRBV4-1 and TRBJ1-2; the D gene is possibly TRBD1 (5 bases). What was sequenced was PBMCs or T cells enriched from blood (not recorded which). Here the CDR3 reads CASSQTLTDPYGYTF. The CDR3 bases are TGCGCCAGCAGCCAAACGTTGACAGATCCTTATGGCTACACCTTC.